The next 25 T cell receptor beta chains were all read from a single sample in a study of T cells in Graves' hyperthyroidism and ophthalmopathy. Amplification targeted TCR beta CDR3 regions from RNA transcripts. The primer set for the first-round RT-PCR of the TCR CDR3 was HTBI. TCRdb re-derived calls from the multiplex PCR reads in MiXCR, one entry per CDR3 protein. The sample has approximately 600,000 distinct CDR3 sequences; 13% to 15% are singletons. The sample comprised blood. Source of these receptors: a woman aged 18 to 35 with Graves' ophthalmopathy.

This clonotype has a count of ten or more. This CDR3 reads CATSPRTLGLAGAGGANVLTF. The CDR3, as DNA: TGTGCCACCAGTCCCAGAACTTTAGGACTAGCGGGAGCAGGTGGGGCCAACGTCCTGACTTTC. This sequence joins TRBV15 and TRBJ2-6; 13 bases are a match to TRBD2. Germline V gene sequence: CDR1 LNHNV, CDR2 YYDKDF (reference sequence). The V and J ends lost 6 bases and 3 bases, in that order; junction bases with no gene match: 17. The CDR3 is 21 amino acids.

This clonotype was detected ten times or more. This rearrangement joins TRBV3-1 to TRBJ2-6, with D perhaps assigned TRBD1 or TRBD2 (6 bases each). The CDR3 loop spans 14 amino acids. Trimming removed 4 bases at V and 7 bases at J, with 11 bases between. CDR1 is LGHDT and CDR2 is YNNKEL in the germline V gene (reference sequence). Here the CDR3 reads CASSPPGAANVLTF. In DNA form, the CDR3 reads TGTGCCAGCAGCCCCCCGGGGGCCGCCAACGTCCTGACTTTC.

This clonotype has a handful of counts. A much larger clone lies one base from this, so it may be a read error. V and J are TRBV14 and TRBJ1-2; D uncertain. Between the trimmed V and J ends, which lost 0 bases and 2 bases, there was a span of 4 bases. Germline CDR1 reads SGHDN; CDR2 reads FVKESK. The CDR3 totals 13 residues. The CDR3 sequence is CASSQEQNYGYTF. The DNA for the CDR3 is TGTGCCAGCAGCCAAGAACAGAACTATGGCTACACCTTC.

This clonotype was picked up a small number of times. V usage is TRBV7-9 and J usage is TRBJ2-7; 15 bases agree with TRBD2. Germline CDR1 and CDR2: SEHNR and FQNEAQ (reference sequence). Trimming at V came to 1 base and at J to 4 bases, leaving 8 bases not matched to a gene. CDR3 length: 18 amino acids. The CDR3 here is CASSLESGGLAGGYEQYF. The CDR3 DNA is TGTGCCAGCAGCTTAGAATCTGGGGGACTAGCGGGAGGATACGAGCAGTACTTC.

This clonotype has a count of ten or more. The V call is TRBV6-5, the J call TRBJ2-7; D ambiguous. V gave up 0 bases and J gave up 4 bases, with 13 bases separating them. Germline assignment: CDR1 MNHEY and CDR2 SVGAGI. CDR3 length: 15 residues. The CDR3 DNA sequence: TGTGCCAGCAGTTACTCCCCCCGGGCCCGATACGAGCAGTACTTC. Its protein product is CASSYSPRARYEQYF.

This clonotype was detected many times. The V gene is TRBV2, the J gene TRBJ2-7, with a weak D call TRBD1 (6 bases). V was trimmed by 8 bases and J by 2 bases, leaving 16 bases between them. The CDR3 sequence is 14 residues long. Per germline, CDR1 SNHLY and CDR2 FYNNEI. CDR3 bases: TGTGCCAGCGGCCCTCAGGGGCTTCCCTACGAGCAGTACTTC. Translating it yields CASGPQGLPYEQYF.

To note about this clonotype: The CDR3 carries no conserved terminal phenylalanine or tryptophan, so it likely arises from a read error. The genes are TRBV5-5 and TRBJ1-5; 9 nucleotides match TRBD1. V shed 1 base, J shed 0 bases, and the junction held 14 bases outside the gene matches. Germline CDR1 SGHKS, CDR2 YYEKEE (reference sequence). The CDR3 is 20 residues long. CDR3 nucleotides: TGTGCCAGCAGCTTGTTCCTATGGGACAGGGTAACGTATAGCAATCAGCCCCAGCATCTT. It encodes CASSLFLWDRVTYSNQPQHL.

Many counts were recorded for this clonotype. This rearrangement joins TRBV6-2 or TRBV6-3 to TRBJ2-7, with TRBD2 identical over 14 bases. This CDR3 is built from 19 residues. Trimming at V came to 5 bases and at J to 3 bases, leaving 15 bases not matched to a gene. Germline V gene data show CDR1 as MNHEY and CDR2 as SVGEGT. The CDR3 protein is CASSTNSGTSGSTLYEQYF. The CDR3 bases are TGTGCCAGCAGTACCAACTCCGGGACTAGCGGGAGTACACTCTACGAGCAGTACTTC.

In its sample, this clonotype was seen many times. This rearrangement joins TRBV7-2 to TRBJ2-3; D is unclear. CDR1 is SGHTA and CDR2 is FQGNSA in the germline V gene. This CDR3 has 16 amino acids. Trimming took off 1 base at V and 0 bases at J, with 11 bases between the two ends. CDR3 region: CASSLVWVISTDTQYF. CDR3 nucleotides: TGTGCCAGCAGCTTAGTCTGGGTCATCAGCACAGATACGCAGTATTTT.

This clonotype was counted ten times or more. The chain joins TRBV2 to TRBJ2-3; weak D call: TRBD1 (5 bases). CDR3 length: 15 amino acids. V was cut by 7 bases and J by 3 bases, with 17 bases left in between. CDR1 is SNHLY, CDR2 FYNNEI, per germline. The CDR3 here is CASTRQPSVTDTQYF. The CDR3 DNA follows: TGTGCCAGCACCCGACAGCCCTCCGTGACAGATACGCAGTATTTT.

This clonotype was recorded many times. The chain carries TRBV7-9 and TRBJ2-1, with TRBD2 matching 11 bases. The CDR3 totals 16 residues. Germline values: CDR1 SEHNR, CDR2 FQNEAQ (reference sequence). V was pared by 6 bases and J by 2 bases, with 6 bases of the junction left unmatched. CDR3 sequence (DNA): TGTGCCAGCAGTCCTCTACTAGCGGGAGCCTACAATGAGCAGTTCTTC. Translation: CASSPLLAGAYNEQFF.

The chain uses TRBV11-2 and TRBJ2-5; TRBD2 agrees at 7 bases. The ends lost 7 bases at V and 0 bases at J; junction bases unmatched: 5. Germline V gives CDR1 SGHAT, CDR2 FQNNGV. CDR3 length equals 14 residues. CDR3: CASNLAEYQETQYF. The CDR3 region has the DNA TGTGCCAGCAACCTAGCGGAATACCAAGAGACCCAGTACTTC. The full variable domain, in which reference TRBV11-2 and TRBJ2-5 provide the parts outside the CDR3, is EAGVAQSPRYKIIEKRQSVAFWCNPISGHATLYWYQQILGQGPKLLIQFQNNGVVDDSQLPKDRFSAERLKGVDSTLKIQPAKLEDSAVYLCASNLAEYQETQYFGPGTRLLVL.

V usage is TRBV4-1 and J usage is TRBJ1-2; TRBD1 might be the D (6 bases). This CDR3 contains 18 residues. Trimming removed 0 bases at V and 0 bases at J, with 17 bases between. Germline-derived CDR1 and CDR2 are MGHRA and YSYEKL. The CDR3 sequence is CASSQDRGTDSPNYGYTF. CDR3 in DNA: TGCGCCAGCAGCCAAGACCGGGGAACGGACAGTCCTAACTATGGCTACACCTTC.

This chain links TRBV4-3 with TRBJ2-1; the match to TRBD2 covers 7 bases. V gave up 1 base and J gave up 4 bases; unmatched junction bases: 10. Germline V CDR1 and CDR2: LGHNA, YSLEER. This CDR3 is built from 17 residues. The CDR3 spells CASSQALGGLEYNEQFF. CDR3 sequence (DNA): TGCGCCAGCAGCCAAGCCCTGGGAGGACTAGAATACAATGAGCAGTTCTTC.

There are a few counts of this clonotype. The CDR3 sequence is CASSPSARGAGELFF. The DNA of the CDR3 is TGTGCCAGTAGTCCCTCGGCCAGGGGGGCCGGGGAGCTGTTTTTT. The chain joins TRBV19 to TRBJ2-2, with a tentative D call TRBD1 (7 bases). V was clipped by 5 bases and J by 6 bases, with 16 bases between them. The CDR3 totals 15 residues. From germline, CDR1 is LNHDA and CDR2 SQIVND (reference sequence).

In regard to this clonotype: Just one base apart from a much larger clone, this may be a read error. The rearrangement uses TRBV7-3 and TRBJ2-1; 9 bases are a match to TRBD2. Per germline, CDR1 SGHTA and CDR2 FQGTGA. The J segment lost 2 bases and the V segment lost 7 bases, leaving 9 bases of the junction unmatched. The CDR3 covers 16 residues. CDR3: CASNVSLAGTYNEQFF. CDR3 coding DNA: TGTGCCAGCAACGTCTCACTAGCGGGTACCTACAATGAGCAGTTCTTC. The full variable domain, its missing parts supplied by reference TRBV7-3 and TRBJ2-1, is GAGVSQTPSNKVTEKGKYVELRCDPISGHTALYWYRQSLGQGPEFLIYFQGTGAADDSGLPNDRFFAVRPEGSVSTLKIQRTERGDSAVYLCASNVSLAGTYNEQFFGPGTRLTVL.

This clonotype was picked up a small number of times. J is TRBJ2-7 and V is TRBV28; D unresolved. Looked up from germline, CDR1 is MDHEN and CDR2 is SYDVKM. This CDR3 region has 14 residues. V dropped 5 bases and J dropped 0 bases, with 11 bases sitting between them. DNA of the CDR3: TGTGCCAGCAGTCTCATTGAAAGCTCCTACGAGCAGTACTTC. As protein: CASSLIESSYEQYF.

Many counts were recorded for this clonotype. V and J are TRBV11-2 and TRBJ2-1; 9 bases map to TRBD2. Trimming cost V 5 bases and J 2 bases; bases outside gene matches: 4. Germline CDR1 SGHAT, CDR2 FQNNGV. CDR3 length: 15 residues. CDR3: CASSNSGSTYNEQFF. CDR3 nucleotides: TGTGCCAGCAGCAATAGCGGGAGTACCTACAATGAGCAGTTCTTC.

This clonotype was seen many times. V usage is TRBV12-5 and J usage is TRBJ2-1; 7 bases line up with TRBD2. The V gene's germline CDR1 is LGHNT and CDR2 FRNRAP. The CDR3 totals 14 residues. V lost 2 bases and J lost 7; bases outside the gene matches: 5. In DNA, the CDR3 is TGTGCTAGTGGTTTGAGTAGCGGGCGGAATGAGCAGTTCTTC. Translated: CASGLSSGRNEQFF.

This clonotype showed up many times. This sequence joins TRBV7-2 and TRBJ2-4, with D unclear. Trimming removed 1 base from V and 8 bases from J, with 12 bases in between. From germline, CDR1 is SGHTA and CDR2 FQGNSA. The CDR3 has 14 residues. DNA of the CDR3: TGTGCCAGCAGCTTAGGGTCCAAGGAAGACATTCAGTACTTC. Translated: CASSLGSKEDIQYF.

Ten or more counts support this clonotype. V usage is TRBV11-2 and J usage is TRBJ2-1; a possible D gene is TRBD2 (5 bases). The V gene lost 3 bases and the J gene lost 3 bases, with 9 bases spanning the gap. Looked up from germline, CDR1 is SGHAT and CDR2 is FQNNGV. The CDR3 covers 14 residues. The CDR3 spells CASSFWENYNEQFF. In nucleotides, the CDR3 is TGTGCCAGCAGCTTCTGGGAGAACTACAATGAGCAGTTCTTC.

The J gene is TRBJ2-6, the V gene TRBV3-1; D not certain. V dropped 4 bases and J dropped 3 bases, with 7 bases sitting between them. Germline loops: CDR1 LGHDT, CDR2 YNNKEL (reference sequence). CDR3 size: 14 residues. CDR3 sequence reads: CASSPRDGANVLTF. CDR3 in DNA: TGTGCCAGCAGCCCTAGAGATGGGGCCAACGTCCTGACTTTC.

This clonotype showed up many times. The V and J genes are TRBV6-2 or TRBV6-3 and TRBJ2-5; D is possibly TRBD2 (5 bases). V shed 0 bases and J shed 4 bases, with 12 bases lying between them. The CDR3 spans 15 residues. CDR1 and CDR2 (germline): MNHEY, SVGEGT. CDR3 coding DNA: TGTGCCAGCAGTTACTCTGGCGGGTCTTTAGAGACCCAGTACTTC. The encoded protein is CASSYSGGSLETQYF.

This clonotype was recorded at least ten times. This sequence joins TRBV12-5 and TRBJ2-1; weak D call: TRBD1 (6 bases). Germline V lookup: CDR1 LGHNT, CDR2 FRNRAP. Trimming pared 1 base from V and 5 bases from J, leaving 21 bases between. This CDR3 contains 18 residues. CDR3 protein: CASGLAVSLWGLDNEQFF. CDR3 nucleotides: TGTGCTAGTGGTTTGGCCGTATCCTTATGGGGGCTAGACAATGAGCAGTTCTTC.

In its sample, this clonotype was seen many times. The V gene is TRBV7-9, the J gene TRBJ2-2; D unclear. The CDR3 totals 15 residues. Trimming removed 1 base from V and 3 bases from J, with 9 bases in between. CDR1 is SEHNR and CDR2 is FQNEAQ in the germline V gene (reference sequence). Here the CDR3 reads CASSLGDPDTGELFF. Written as DNA, the CDR3 is TGTGCCAGCAGCTTAGGGGATCCGGACACCGGGGAGCTGTTTTTT.